These 18 T cell receptor beta chains came from one sample sequenced in a study of graft-versus-host responses after intestinal transplantation. These receptors' antigens are unknown. Profiled with immunoSEQ multiplex PCR; TCRdb holds only in-frame clones, not every one. Counted here are 80,000 to 100,000 clones, around 90% occurring once; the ten biggest clones make up around 0.15%. Sequenced here: unstimulated CD4+ T cells sorted from spleen or lymph node cells, sampled before intestinal transplant. The receptors derive from a human donor who received an intestinal transplant.

The rearrangement links TRBV10-3 to TRBJ1-1; TRBD1 matches at 10 bases. The CDR3 sequence is 14 residues long. The germline V gene encodes CDR1 ENHRY and CDR2 SYGVKD. J was trimmed by 5 bases and V by 8 bases; bases with no gene match: 8. CDR3 protein: CAIGDRGIGTEAFF. Written as DNA, the CDR3 is TGTGCCATCGGGGACAGGGGTATTGGGACTGAAGCTTTCTTT.

V usage is TRBV11-3 and J usage is TRBJ1-3, with TRBD1 as a possible D gene (5 bases). Germline loops: CDR1 SGHNT, CDR2 YENEEA. The CDR3 extends over 14 amino acids. With 5 bases removed from V and 1 base from J, the gap between germline ends came to 9 bases. CDR3: CASSQTVSGNTIYF. CDR3 nucleotides: TGTGCCAGCAGCCAGACAGTGTCTGGAAACACCATATATTTT.

The V and J genes are TRBV7-2 and TRBJ1-1, with a possible D match to TRBD1 (5 bases). V was shortened by 1 base and J by 2 bases, with 5 bases between the two germline ends. Germline values: CDR1 SGHTA, CDR2 FQGNSA. The CDR3 runs 13 residues. Here the CDR3 reads CASSLGTNTEAFF. The CDR3 DNA reads TGTGCCAGCAGCTTAGGGACAAACACTGAAGCTTTCTTT.

The chain recombines TRBV5-1 with TRBJ2-3, with 10 positions matching TRBD2. The CDR3 has 15 residues. Trimming cost V 4 bases and J 0 bases; bases outside gene matches: 2. CDR1 is SGHRS and CDR2 is YFSETQ in the germline V gene. The CDR3 bases are TGCGCCAGCAGCGGGACTAGCGTCAGCACAGATACGCAGTATTTT. Translating gives CASSGTSVSTDTQYF.

CDR3 loop: CASSLGGDTEAFF. Written as DNA, the CDR3 is TGTGCCAGCAGCTTGGGGGGGGACACTGAAGCTTTCTTT. The V call is TRBV5-5, the J call TRBJ1-1, with a weak D call TRBD1 (5 bases). This CDR3 region has 13 residues. Germline V gene data show CDR1 as SGHKS and CDR2 as YYEKEE (reference sequence). The V and J ends lost 0 bases and 3 bases respectively, with 6 bases between them. Full variable domain (missing parts from reference TRBV5-5 and TRBJ1-1): DAGVTQSPTHLIKTRGQQVTLRCSPISGHKSVSWYQQVLGQGPQFIFQYYEKEERGRGNFPDRFSARQFPNYSSELNVNALLLGDSALYLCASSLGGDTEAFFGQGTRLTVV.

This sequence joins TRBV5-1 and TRBJ1-2; maybe TRBD1 (6 bases). Germline V gene lookup returns CDR1 SGHRS and CDR2 YFSETQ. V gave up 1 base and J gave up 8 bases, with 12 bases separating them. This CDR3 is built from 13 residues. CDR3 sequence: CASSLNWGQGYTF. CDR3 DNA: TGCGCCAGCAGCTTGAACTGGGGGCAAGGCTACACCTTC.

This chain uses TRBV5-5 with TRBJ2-1, with 10 bases that match TRBD2. Germline-derived CDR1 and CDR2 are SGHKS and YYEKEE (reference sequence). The CDR3 has 14 amino acids. Trimming removed 3 bases from V and 7 bases from J; junction bases left unmatched: 4. The CDR3 DNA reads as TGTGCCAGCAGCTCCGGGACTAGCGTTAATGAGCAGTTCTTC. Encoded protein: CASSSGTSVNEQFF. The complete variable domain, with remaining parts taken from reference TRBV5-5 and TRBJ2-1, reads DAGVTQSPTHLIKTRGQQVTLRCSPISGHKSVSWYQQVLGQGPQFIFQYYEKEERGRGNFPDRFSARQFPNYSSELNVNALLLGDSALYLCASSSGTSVNEQFFGPGTRLTVL.

CDR3: CASNSPGNSPLHF. CDR3 DNA sequence: TGTGCCAGTAATTCTCCAGGGAATTCACCCCTCCACTTT. The chain has TRBV19 and TRBJ1-6; tentatively, D is TRBD1 (5 bases). The CDR3 sequence is 13 residues long. Germline V gene sequence: CDR1 LNHDA, CDR2 SQIVND (reference sequence). V dropped 7 bases and J dropped 7 bases, with 11 bases sitting between them.

The chain uses TRBV27 and TRBJ2-1, with TRBD2 matching 7 bases. V shed 4 bases and J 7 bases; nucleotides not matched to a gene: 13. From germline, CDR1 is MNHEY and CDR2 SMNVEV (reference sequence). This CDR3 has 16 residues. CDR3 sequence reads: CASSSASGAELNEQFF. CDR3 nucleotide sequence: TGTGCCAGCAGTTCTGCGAGCGGGGCGGAACTAAATGAGCAGTTCTTC.

The CDR3 here is CAWSGERGLTDTQYF. Here the CDR3 DNA reads TGTGCCTGGAGTGGTGAGAGGGGGCTCACAGATACGCAGTATTTT. The chain is built from TRBV30 and TRBJ2-3; 7 bases are a match to TRBD1. Germline lookup yields CDR1 GTSNPN and CDR2 SVGIG (reference sequence). V was clipped by 1 base and J by 2 bases; unmatched bases: 6. The CDR3 totals 15 residues.

J is TRBJ2-3 and V is TRBV30, with D maybe TRBD1 (5 bases). The ends were cut back, 4 bases at V and 7 bases at J, with 9 bases in the middle. The length of the CDR3 is 11 residues. Looked up from germline, CDR1 is GTSNPN and CDR2 is SVGIG (reference sequence). CDR3 sequence reads: CAWTQANTQYF. The CDR3, as DNA: TGTGCCTGGACACAGGCAAATACGCAGTATTTT.

The rearrangement uses TRBV7-6 and TRBJ2-7; 9 positions agree with TRBD1. This CDR3 spans 16 amino acids. Germline values: CDR1 SGHVS, CDR2 FNYEAQ. V shed 3 bases, J shed 3 bases, and the junction held 9 bases outside the gene matches. The CDR3 DNA reads TGTGCCAGCAGCTTTCAAATACAGGGGGCTAGCTACGAGCAGTACTTC. Protein product: CASSFQIQGASYEQYF.

The rearrangement links TRBV10-3 to TRBJ1-1; D remains ambiguous. The V gene's germline CDR1 is ENHRY and CDR2 SYGVKD. This CDR3 spans 12 amino acids. V was clipped by 4 bases and J by 4 bases, with 7 bases between them. The CDR3 DNA reads as TGTGCCATCAGTGGGCAGGTCACTGAAGCTTTCTTT. This sequence encodes CAISGQVTEAFF.

The rearrangement joins TRBV5-1 to TRBJ2-7; a weak D match, TRBD1 (5 bases). This CDR3 spans 13 amino acids. CDR1 is SGHRS and CDR2 is YFSETQ in the germline V gene. The V gene lost 0 bases and the J gene lost 4 bases, with 8 bases spanning the gap. The CDR3 protein is CASSLGGQYEQYF. The CDR3 nucleotides read TGCGCCAGCAGCTTGGGGGGCCAGTACGAGCAGTACTTC.

The chain combines TRBV13 with TRBJ2-3, with TRBD2 matching over 8 bases. The CDR3 extends over 16 amino acids. Per germline, CDR1 PRHDT and CDR2 FYEKMQ (reference sequence). V lost 1 base to trimming and J lost 1 base; unmatched junction nucleotides: 4. The CDR3 nucleotides read TGTGCCAGCAGCTTAGTCGTGACTAGCGGCACAGATACGCAGTATTTT. Encoded protein: CASSLVVTSGTDTQYF.

Here the CDR3 reads CASISTYGHTGELFF. As DNA, the CDR3 is TGTGCCAGCATTTCGACCTATGGGCACACCGGGGAGCTGTTTTTT. This chain joins TRBV6-5 and TRBJ2-2; unclear D gene. Germline loops: CDR1 MNHEY, CDR2 SVGAGI. The CDR3 runs to 15 residues. The V end was cut by 7 bases, the J end by 3 bases, with 15 bases between.

The J gene is TRBJ1-3, the V gene TRBV6-6, with D possibly being TRBD1 (5 bases). Between the trimmed V and J ends, which lost 2 bases and 4 bases, there was a span of 12 bases. CDR3 length equals 15 residues. Germline V lookup: CDR1 MNHNY, CDR2 SVGAGI (reference sequence). This CDR3 is CASSYPKGRGNTIYF. CDR3 nucleotides: TGTGCCAGCAGTTACCCCAAGGGGAGGGGAAACACCATATATTTT.

The rearrangement joins TRBV4-2 to TRBJ2-7; TRBD1 might be the D (6 bases). The CDR3 loop spans 16 amino acids. V was pared by 0 bases and J by 3 bases, with 15 bases between. Germline loops: CDR1 LGHNA, CDR2 YNFKEQ. This CDR3 is CASSQDSRGGGYEQYF. The CDR3 DNA sequence: TGTGCCAGCAGCCAAGATAGCAGGGGTGGAGGCTACGAGCAGTACTTC.